This is a list of T cell receptor beta chains from one sample in a study of CD8 T cells in ankylosing spondylitis. TCRdb re-called the 5' RACE reads through MiXCR, storing one row per CDR3 protein. The sample has more than 650,000 distinct CDR3 sequences; around 11% are singletons. The sequenced sample was blood, either unsorted or a sorted T cell fraction (not recorded which). These TCRs come from a male donor with ankylosing spondylitis. Each CDR3 is given with its conserved first and last residue. D genes are given only for firm matches. Size is stated for part of the rows, as once, few or many counts, or as a class when the clone is expanded.

>TRBV5-1|TRBJ1-2|.|TRBD1|16
CASSISGQPSGDGYTF
TGCGCCAGCAGTATCTCGGGACAGCCGTCCGGAGATGGCTACACCTTC
>TRBV9|TRBJ1-4|.|.|14
CASSETARDEKLFF
TGTGCCAGCAGCGAGACAGCCAGGGATGAAAAACTGTTTTTT
>TRBV19|TRBJ2-2|.|.|15
CASSKRTDVAGELFF
TGTGCCAGTAGTAAAAGGACAGACGTCGCCGGGGAGCTGTTTTTT
>TRBV4-3|TRBJ1-6|few|.|14
CASSLQGSNSPLHF
TGCGCCAGCAGCCTGCAGGGGAGTAATTCACCCCTCCACTTT
>TRBV7-3|TRBJ2-3|.|TRBD2|16
CASSWIAGGSTDTQYF
TGTGCCAGCAGCTGGATAGCGGGGGGATCCACAGATACGCAGTATTTT
>TRBV6-6|TRBJ1-1|.|.|13
CASWRETDTEAFF
TGTGCCAGCTGGAGGGAAACGGACACTGAAGCTTTCTTT
>TRBV10-3|TRBJ2-1|.|TRBD2|17
CAISEPRGSGRYNEQFF
TGTGCCATCAGTGAGCCCCGGGGGAGCGGGAGGTACAATGAGCAGTTCTTC
>TRBV7-9|TRBJ2-5|few|TRBD2|15
CASSPLAGYQETQYF
TGTGCCAGCAGCCCACTAGCGGGGTACCAAGAGACCCAGTACTTC
>TRBV18|TRBJ2-7|.|.|15
CASSPHGGGSYEQYF
TGTGCCAGCTCACCTCACGGCGGAGGCTCCTACGAGCAGTACTTC
>TRBV6-1|TRBJ1-1|many|.|14
CASSQPGQNTEAFF
TGTGCCAGCAGTCAACCGGGACAGAACACTGAAGCTTTCTTT
>TRBV6-2/TRBV6-3|TRBJ1-1|.|TRBD1|18
CASSYHPFTGQGATMSFF
TGTGCCAGCAGTTACCACCCCTTTACTGGACAGGGGGCGACGATGTCTTTCTTT
>TRBV5-1|TRBJ2-7|few|.|15
CASSLGGLQADEQYF
TGCGCCAGCAGCTTGGGGGGACTGCAGGCGGACGAGCAGTACTTC
>TRBV6-6|TRBJ1-3|.|.|13
CASSYSQWNTIYF
TGTGCCAGCAGTTACTCCCAGTGGAACACCATATATTTT
>TRBV18|TRBJ1-2|few|.|14
CASSPTGGHYGYTF
TGTGCCAGCTCACCAACCGGGGGTCACTATGGCTACACCTTC
>TRBV10-3|TRBJ2-7|many|.|13
CAISEKVIYEQYF
TGTGCCATCAGTGAGAAGGTCATCTACGAGCAGTACTTC
>TRBV6-5|TRBJ1-2|few|TRBD1|18
CATARIAGQGARRLGYTF
TGTGCCACAGCTAGGATTGCGGGACAGGGGGCGCGGAGACTTGGCTACACCTTC
>TRBV14|TRBJ2-3|.|TRBD2|15
CASSPLAGSFITQYF
TGTGCCAGCAGCCCCCTAGCGGGATCGTTTATTACGCAGTATTTT
>TRBV2|TRBJ2-7|.|TRBD1|14
CASSAGQGYYEQYF
TGTGCCAGCAGTGCGGGACAGGGCTACTACGAGCAGTACTTC